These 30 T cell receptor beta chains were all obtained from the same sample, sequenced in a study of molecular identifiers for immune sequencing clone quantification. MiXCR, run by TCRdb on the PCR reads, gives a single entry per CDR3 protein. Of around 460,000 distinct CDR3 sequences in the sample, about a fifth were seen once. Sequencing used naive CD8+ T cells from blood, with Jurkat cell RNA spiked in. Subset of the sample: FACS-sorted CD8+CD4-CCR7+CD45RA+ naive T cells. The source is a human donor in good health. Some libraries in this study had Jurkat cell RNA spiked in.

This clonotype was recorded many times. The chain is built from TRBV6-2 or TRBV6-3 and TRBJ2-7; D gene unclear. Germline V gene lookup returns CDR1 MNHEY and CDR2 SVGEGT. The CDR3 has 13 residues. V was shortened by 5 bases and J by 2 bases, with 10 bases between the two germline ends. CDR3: CASSTASTYEQYF. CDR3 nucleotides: TGTGCCAGCAGTACCGCCTCAACCTACGAGCAGTACTTC.

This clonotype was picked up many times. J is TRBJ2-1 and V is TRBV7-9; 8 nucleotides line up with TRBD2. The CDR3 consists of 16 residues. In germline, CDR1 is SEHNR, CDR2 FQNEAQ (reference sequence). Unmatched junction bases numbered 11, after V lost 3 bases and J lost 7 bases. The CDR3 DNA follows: TGTGCCAGCAGCTTCACCGGGACTAGAACCTCGAATGAGCAGTTCTTC. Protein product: CASSFTGTRTSNEQFF.

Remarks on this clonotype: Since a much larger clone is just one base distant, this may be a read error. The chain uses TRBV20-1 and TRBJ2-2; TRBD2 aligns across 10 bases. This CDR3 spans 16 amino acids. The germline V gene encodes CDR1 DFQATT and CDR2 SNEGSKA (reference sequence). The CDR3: CSARELSGRATGKLFF. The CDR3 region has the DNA TGCAGTGCTAGAGAGCTCAGCGGGAGGGCCACCGGGAAGCTGTTTTTT.

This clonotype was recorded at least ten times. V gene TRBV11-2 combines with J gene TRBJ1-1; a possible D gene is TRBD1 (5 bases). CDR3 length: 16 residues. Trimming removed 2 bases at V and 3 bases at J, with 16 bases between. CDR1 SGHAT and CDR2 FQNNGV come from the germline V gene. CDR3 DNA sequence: TGTGCCAGCAGCTTAAGCGGGGACGATACGGACACTGAAGCTTTCTTT. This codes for CASSLSGDDTDTEAFF.

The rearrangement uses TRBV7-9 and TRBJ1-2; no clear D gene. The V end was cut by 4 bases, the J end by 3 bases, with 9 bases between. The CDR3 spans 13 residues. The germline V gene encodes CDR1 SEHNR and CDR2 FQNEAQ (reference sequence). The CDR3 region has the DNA TGTGCCAGCAGCTCCGAGGGATACTATGGCTACACCTTC. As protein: CASSSEGYYGYTF.

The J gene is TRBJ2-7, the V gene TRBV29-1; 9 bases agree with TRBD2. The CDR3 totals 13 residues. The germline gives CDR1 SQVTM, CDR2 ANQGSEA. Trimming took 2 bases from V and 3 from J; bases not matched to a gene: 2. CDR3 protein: CSVELAGIYEQYF. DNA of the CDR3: TGCAGCGTTGAACTAGCGGGAATCTACGAGCAGTACTTC.

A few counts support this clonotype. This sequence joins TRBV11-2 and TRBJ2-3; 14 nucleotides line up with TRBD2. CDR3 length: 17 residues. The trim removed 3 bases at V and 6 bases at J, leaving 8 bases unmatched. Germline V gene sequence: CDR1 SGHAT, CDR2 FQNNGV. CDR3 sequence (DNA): TGTGCCAGCAGCTTCGGACTAGCGGGGGGCGCCTTCGATACGCAGTATTTT. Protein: CASSFGLAGGAFDTQYF.

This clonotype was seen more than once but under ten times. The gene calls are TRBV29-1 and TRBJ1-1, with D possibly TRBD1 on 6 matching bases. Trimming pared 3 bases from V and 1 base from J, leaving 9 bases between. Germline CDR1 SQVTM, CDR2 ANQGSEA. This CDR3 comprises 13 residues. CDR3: CSVEYRANTEAFF. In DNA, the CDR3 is TGCAGCGTTGAGTACAGGGCGAACACTGAAGCTTTCTTT.

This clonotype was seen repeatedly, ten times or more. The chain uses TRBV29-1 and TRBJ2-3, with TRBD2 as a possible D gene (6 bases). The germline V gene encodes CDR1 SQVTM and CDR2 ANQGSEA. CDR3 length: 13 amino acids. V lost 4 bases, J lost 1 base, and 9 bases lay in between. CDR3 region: CSVVGLRTDTQYF. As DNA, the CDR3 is TGCAGCGTTGTGGGACTTCGCACAGATACGCAGTATTTT.

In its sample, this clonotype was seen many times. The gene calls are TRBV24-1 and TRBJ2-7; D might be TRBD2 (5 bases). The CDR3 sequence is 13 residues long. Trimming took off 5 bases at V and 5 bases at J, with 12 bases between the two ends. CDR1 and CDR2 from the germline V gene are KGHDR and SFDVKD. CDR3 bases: TGTGCCACCAGTGCACTAGTAAGAGACGAGCAGTACTTC. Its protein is CATSALVRDEQYF.

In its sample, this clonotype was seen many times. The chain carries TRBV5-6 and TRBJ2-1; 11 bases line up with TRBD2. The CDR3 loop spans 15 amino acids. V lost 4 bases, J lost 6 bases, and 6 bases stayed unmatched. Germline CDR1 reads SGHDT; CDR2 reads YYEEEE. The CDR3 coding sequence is TGTGCCAGCAGCCTAGCGGGGGGTCCCCCCAATGAGCAGTTCTTC. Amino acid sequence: CASSLAGGPPNEQFF.

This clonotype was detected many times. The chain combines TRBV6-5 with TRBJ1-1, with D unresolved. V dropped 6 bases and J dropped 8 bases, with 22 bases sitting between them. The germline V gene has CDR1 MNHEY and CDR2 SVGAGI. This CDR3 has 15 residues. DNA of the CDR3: TGTGCCAGCAGCCTACGGGCGTGGCGGGATAAGGAAGCTTTCTTT. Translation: CASSLRAWRDKEAFF.

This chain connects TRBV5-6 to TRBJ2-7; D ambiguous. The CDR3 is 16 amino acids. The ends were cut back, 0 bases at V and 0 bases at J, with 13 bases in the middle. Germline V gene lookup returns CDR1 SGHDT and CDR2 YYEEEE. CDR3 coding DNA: TGTGCCAGCAGCTTGGGGGCGCATGTTACCTCCTACGAGCAGTACTTC. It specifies CASSLGAHVTSYEQYF.

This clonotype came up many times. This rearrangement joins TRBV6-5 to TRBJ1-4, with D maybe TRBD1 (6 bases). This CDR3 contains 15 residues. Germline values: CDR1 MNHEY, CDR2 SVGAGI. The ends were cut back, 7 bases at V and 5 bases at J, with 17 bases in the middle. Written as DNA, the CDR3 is TGTGCCAGCAACCCGGGACACGGAGAAAATGAAAAACTGTTTTTT. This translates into CASNPGHGENEKLFF.

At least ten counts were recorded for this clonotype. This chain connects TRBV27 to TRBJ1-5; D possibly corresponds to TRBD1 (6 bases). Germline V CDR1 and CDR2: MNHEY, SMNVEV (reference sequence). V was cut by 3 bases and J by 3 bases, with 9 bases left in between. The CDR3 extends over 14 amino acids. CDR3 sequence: CASSFGGVNQPQHF. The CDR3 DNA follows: TGTGCCAGCAGTTTCGGGGGCGTCAATCAGCCCCAGCATTTT.

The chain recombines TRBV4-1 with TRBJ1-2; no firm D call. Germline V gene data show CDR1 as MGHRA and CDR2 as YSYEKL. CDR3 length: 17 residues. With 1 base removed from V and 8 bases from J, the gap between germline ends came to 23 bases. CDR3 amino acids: CASSQVSGRSGGSGYTF. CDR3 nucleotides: TGCGCCAGCAGCCAAGTAAGTGGGCGGAGCGGAGGAAGCGGCTACACCTTC.

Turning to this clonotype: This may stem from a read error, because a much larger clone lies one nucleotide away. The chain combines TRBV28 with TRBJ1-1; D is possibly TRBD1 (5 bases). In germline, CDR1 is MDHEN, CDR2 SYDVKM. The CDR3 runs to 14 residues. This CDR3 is CAGSFRGGLPEAFF. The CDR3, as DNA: TGTGCCGGCAGTTTTCGGGGGGGTCTCCCTGAAGCTTTCTTT.

The CDR3 spells CASSALAGGGNEQFF. CDR3 nucleotide sequence: TGTGCCAGCAGCGCTCTAGCGGGGGGGGGTAATGAGCAGTTCTTC. The chain has TRBV7-9 and TRBJ2-1, with 12 bases aligning to TRBD2. The CDR3 has 15 residues. Trimming took 5 bases from V and 7 from J; bases not matched to a gene: 6. Germline CDR1 is SEHNR and CDR2 is FQNEAQ (reference sequence).

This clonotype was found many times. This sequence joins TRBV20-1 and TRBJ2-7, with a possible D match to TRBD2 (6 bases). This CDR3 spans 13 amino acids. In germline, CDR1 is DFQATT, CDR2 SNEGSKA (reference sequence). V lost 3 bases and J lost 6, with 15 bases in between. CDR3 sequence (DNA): TGCAGTGCTAGGGAGGGGTTCCCATCCGAGCAGTACTTC. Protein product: CSAREGFPSEQYF.

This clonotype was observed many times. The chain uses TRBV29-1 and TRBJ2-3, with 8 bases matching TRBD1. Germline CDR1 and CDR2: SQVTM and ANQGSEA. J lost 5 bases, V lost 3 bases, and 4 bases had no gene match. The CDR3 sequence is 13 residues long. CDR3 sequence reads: CSVDQGAKDTQYF. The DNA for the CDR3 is TGCAGCGTTGACCAGGGGGCCAAAGATACGCAGTATTTT.

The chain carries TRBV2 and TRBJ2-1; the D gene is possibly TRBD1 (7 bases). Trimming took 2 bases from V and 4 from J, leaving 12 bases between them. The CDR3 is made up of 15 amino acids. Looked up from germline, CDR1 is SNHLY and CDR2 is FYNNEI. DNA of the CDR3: TGTGCCAGCAGTGAAAGGGCAGGGGGGTACAATGAGCAGTTCTTC. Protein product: CASSERAGGYNEQFF.

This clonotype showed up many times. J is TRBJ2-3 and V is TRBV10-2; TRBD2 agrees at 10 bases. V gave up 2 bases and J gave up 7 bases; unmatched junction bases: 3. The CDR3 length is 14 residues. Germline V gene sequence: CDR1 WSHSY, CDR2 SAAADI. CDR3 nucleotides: TGCGCCAGCAGTGAGGCTAGCGGGGGATATACGCAGTATTTT. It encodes CASSEASGGYTQYF.

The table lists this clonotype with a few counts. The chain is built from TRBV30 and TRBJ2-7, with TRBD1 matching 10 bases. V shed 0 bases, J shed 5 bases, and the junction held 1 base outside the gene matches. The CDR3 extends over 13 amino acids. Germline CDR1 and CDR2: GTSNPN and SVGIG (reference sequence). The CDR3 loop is CAWSVGTGDEQYF. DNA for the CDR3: TGTGCCTGGAGTGTAGGGACAGGGGACGAGCAGTACTTC. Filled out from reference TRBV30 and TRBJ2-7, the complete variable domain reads SQTIHQWPATLVQPVGSPLSLECTVEGTSNPNLYWYRQAAGRGLQLLFYSVGIGQISSEVPQNLSASRPQDRQFILSSKKLLLSDSGFYLCAWSVGTGDEQYFGPGTRLTVT.

The CDR3 spells CASSQDSPLSYNEQFF. CDR3 DNA: TGCGCCAGCAGCCAAGATTCACCCCTTAGCTACAATGAGCAGTTCTTC. The chain recombines TRBV4-3 with TRBJ2-1; D call uncertain. Germline V lookup: CDR1 LGHNA, CDR2 YSLEER. With 0 bases removed from V and 3 bases from J, the gap between germline ends came to 12 bases. This CDR3 contains 16 residues.

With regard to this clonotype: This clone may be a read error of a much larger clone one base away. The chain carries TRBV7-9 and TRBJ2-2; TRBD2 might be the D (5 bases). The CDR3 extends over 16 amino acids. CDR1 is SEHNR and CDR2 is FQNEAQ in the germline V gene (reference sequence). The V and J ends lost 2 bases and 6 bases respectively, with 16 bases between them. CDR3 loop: CASSLPGSTNAGELFF. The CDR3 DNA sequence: TGTGCCAGCAGCTTACCGGGGTCCACCAACGCCGGGGAGCTGTTTTTT.

CDR3 loop: CASSETGILSNQPQHF. The DNA of the CDR3 is TGTGCCAGCAGTGAAACAGGGATTCTTAGCAATCAGCCCCAGCATTTT. The chain has TRBV2 and TRBJ1-5; tentative D call: TRBD1 (6 bases). This CDR3 spans 16 amino acids. Germline assignment: CDR1 SNHLY and CDR2 FYNNEI. Trimming left V 2 bases short and J 0 bases short, with 11 bases between. Supplemented by reference TRBV2 and TRBJ1-5, the full variable domain reads EPEVTQTPSHQVTQMGQEVILRCVPISNHLYFYWYRQILGQKVEFLVSFYNNEISEKSEIFDDQFSVERPDGSNFTLKIRSTKLEDSAMYFCASSETGILSNQPQHFGDGTRLSIL.

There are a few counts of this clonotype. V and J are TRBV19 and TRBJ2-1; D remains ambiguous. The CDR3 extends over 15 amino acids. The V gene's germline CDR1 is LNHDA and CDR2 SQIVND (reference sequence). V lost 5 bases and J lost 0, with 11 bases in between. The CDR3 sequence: CASSLAASSYNEQFF. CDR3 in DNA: TGTGCCAGTAGTCTGGCCGCGAGCTCCTACAATGAGCAGTTCTTC.

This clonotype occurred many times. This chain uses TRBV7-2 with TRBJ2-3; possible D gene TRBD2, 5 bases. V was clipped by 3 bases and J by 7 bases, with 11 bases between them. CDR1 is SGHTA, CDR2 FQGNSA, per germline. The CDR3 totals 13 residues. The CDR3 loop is CASSFIGEYTQYF. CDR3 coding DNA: TGTGCCAGCAGCTTCATCGGGGAGTATACGCAGTATTTT.

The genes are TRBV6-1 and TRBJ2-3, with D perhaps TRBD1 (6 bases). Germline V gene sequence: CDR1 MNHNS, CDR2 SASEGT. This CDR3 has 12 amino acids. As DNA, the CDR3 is TGTGCACTTAGGGGGATCACAGATACGCAGTATTTT. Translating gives CALRGITDTQYF.

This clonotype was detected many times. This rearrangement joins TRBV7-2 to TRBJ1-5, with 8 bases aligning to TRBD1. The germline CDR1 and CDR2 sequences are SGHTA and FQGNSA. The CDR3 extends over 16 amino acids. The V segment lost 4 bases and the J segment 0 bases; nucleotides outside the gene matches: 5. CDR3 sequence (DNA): TGTGCCAGCAGCTCTTGGACAGGGAATAGCAATCAGCCCCAGCATTTT. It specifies CASSSWTGNSNQPQHF. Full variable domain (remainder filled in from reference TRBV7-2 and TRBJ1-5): GAGVSQSPSNKVTEKGKDVELRCDPISGHTALYWYRQSLGQGLEFLIYFQGNSAPDKSGLPSDRFSAERTGGSVSTLTIQRTQQEDSAVYLCASSSWTGNSNQPQHFGDGTRLSIL.